This paragraph reports one TCR beta chain. These data originate in a study of blood T cell repertoires in COVID-19. For the study at large: Acute-phase and convalescent COVID-19 samples originated in the United States, Italy and Spain. The analysed material was cDNA or gDNA that came from T cells, B-cell-depleted T cells, or PBMCs.

CDR1 is SGHRS, CDR2 YFSETQ, per germline. The J segment lost 2 bases and the V segment lost 2 bases, leaving 6 bases of the junction unmatched. This CDR3 comprises 15 residues. Libraries were prepared by immunoSEQ multiplex PCR; TCRdb keeps only in-frame clonotypes and omits some of them. The sample includes about 110,000 clones, over 75% seen only once; the top ten take under 4.5%. The clonotype originates from a man over 45 with acute or convalescent COVID-19. Input material: peripheral blood. The V call is TRBV5-1, the J call TRBJ1-2, with 7 nucleotides matching TRBD1. Here the CDR3 DNA reads TGCGCCAGCAGCTTTGATGTGGGACAGAACTATGGCTACACCTTC. This codes for CASSFDVGQNYGYTF.